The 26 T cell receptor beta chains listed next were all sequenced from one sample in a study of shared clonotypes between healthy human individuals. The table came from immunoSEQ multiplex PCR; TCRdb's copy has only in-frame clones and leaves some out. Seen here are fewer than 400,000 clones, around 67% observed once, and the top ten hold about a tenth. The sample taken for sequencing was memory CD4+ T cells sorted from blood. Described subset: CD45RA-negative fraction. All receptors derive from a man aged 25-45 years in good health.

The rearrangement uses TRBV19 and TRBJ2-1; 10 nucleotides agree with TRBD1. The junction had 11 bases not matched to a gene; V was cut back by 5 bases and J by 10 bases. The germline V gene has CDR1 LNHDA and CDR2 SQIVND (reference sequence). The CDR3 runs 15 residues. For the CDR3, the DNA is TGTGCCAGTAGTCGGGCCCGACAGGGGGCCTGGGAGCAGTTCTTC. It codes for CASSRARQGAWEQFF.

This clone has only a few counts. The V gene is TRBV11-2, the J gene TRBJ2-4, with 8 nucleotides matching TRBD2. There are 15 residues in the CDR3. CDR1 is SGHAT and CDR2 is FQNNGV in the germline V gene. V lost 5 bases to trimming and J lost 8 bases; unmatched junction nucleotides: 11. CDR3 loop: CASSRRGASTDIQYF. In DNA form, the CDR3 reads TGTGCCAGCAGCCGGCGGGGGGCTTCGACGGACATTCAGTACTTC.

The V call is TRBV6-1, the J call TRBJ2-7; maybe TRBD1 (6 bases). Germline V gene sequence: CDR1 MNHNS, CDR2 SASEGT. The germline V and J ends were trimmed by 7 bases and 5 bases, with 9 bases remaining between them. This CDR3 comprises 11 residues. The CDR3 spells CASKGHHEQYF. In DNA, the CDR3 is TGTGCCAGCAAGGGACACCACGAGCAGTACTTC.

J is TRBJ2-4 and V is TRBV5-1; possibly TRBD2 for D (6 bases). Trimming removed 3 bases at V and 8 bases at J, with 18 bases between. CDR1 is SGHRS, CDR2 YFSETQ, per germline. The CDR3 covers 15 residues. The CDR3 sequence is CASSSGTGPGDIQYF. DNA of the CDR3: TGCGCCAGCAGCTCCGGGACTGGGCCTGGGGACATTCAGTACTTC. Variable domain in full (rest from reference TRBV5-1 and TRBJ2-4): KAGVTQTPRYLIKTRGQQVTLSCSPISGHRSVSWYQQTPGQGLQFLFEYFSETQRNKGNFPGRFSGRQFSNSRSEMNVSTLELGDSALYLCASSSGTGPGDIQYFGAGTRLSVL.

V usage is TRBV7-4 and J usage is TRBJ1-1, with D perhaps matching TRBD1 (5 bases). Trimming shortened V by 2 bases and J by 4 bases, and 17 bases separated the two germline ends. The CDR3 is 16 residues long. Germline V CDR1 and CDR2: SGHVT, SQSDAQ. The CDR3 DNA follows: TGTGCCAGCAGCTTATTGATGGGGGAATCTCGCACTGAAGCTTTCTTT. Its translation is CASSLLMGESRTEAFF.

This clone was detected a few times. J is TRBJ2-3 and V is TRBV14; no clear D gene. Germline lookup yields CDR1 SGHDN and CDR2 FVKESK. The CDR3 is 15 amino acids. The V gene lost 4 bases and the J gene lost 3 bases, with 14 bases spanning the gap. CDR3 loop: CASSLYGPRTDTQYF. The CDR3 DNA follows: TGTGCCAGCAGCCTGTATGGGCCCCGAACAGATACGCAGTATTTT.

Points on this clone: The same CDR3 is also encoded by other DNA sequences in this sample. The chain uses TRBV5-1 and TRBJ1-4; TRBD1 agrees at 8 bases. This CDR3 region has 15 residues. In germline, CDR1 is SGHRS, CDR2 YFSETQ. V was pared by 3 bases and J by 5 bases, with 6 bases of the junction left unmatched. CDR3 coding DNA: TGCGCCAGCAGCTCCGGGGACAGGCCGAATGAAAAACTGTTTTTT. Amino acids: CASSSGDRPNEKLFF.

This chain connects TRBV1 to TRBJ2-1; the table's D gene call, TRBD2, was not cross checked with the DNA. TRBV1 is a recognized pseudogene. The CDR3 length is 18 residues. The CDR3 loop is CTSSQDGRGAGVRHEQFF. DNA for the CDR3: TGCACCAGCAGCCAAGATGGGCGGGGAGCGGGAGTTCGGCATGAGCAGTTCTTC.

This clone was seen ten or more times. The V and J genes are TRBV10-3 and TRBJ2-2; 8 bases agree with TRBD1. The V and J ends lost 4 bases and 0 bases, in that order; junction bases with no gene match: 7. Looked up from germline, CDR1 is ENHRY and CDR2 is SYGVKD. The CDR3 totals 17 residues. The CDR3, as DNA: TGTGCCATCAGTGTCAAGGACAGGGCCTCGAACACCGGGGAGCTGTTTTTT. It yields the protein CAISVKDRASNTGELFF.

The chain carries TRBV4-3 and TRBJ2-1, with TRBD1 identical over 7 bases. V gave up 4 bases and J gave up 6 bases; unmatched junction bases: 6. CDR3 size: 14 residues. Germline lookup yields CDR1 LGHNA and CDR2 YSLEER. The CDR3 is CASSPGAGGNEQFF. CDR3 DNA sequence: TGCGCCAGCAGCCCAGGGGCAGGGGGCAATGAGCAGTTCTTC.

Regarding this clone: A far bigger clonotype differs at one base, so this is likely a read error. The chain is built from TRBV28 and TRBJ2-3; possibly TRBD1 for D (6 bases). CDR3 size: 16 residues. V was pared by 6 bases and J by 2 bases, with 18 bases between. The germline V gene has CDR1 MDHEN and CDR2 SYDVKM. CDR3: CASRPDRSSNTDTQYF. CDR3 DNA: TGTGCCAGCAGACCAGACAGGTCCTCTAACACAGATACGCAGTATTTT.

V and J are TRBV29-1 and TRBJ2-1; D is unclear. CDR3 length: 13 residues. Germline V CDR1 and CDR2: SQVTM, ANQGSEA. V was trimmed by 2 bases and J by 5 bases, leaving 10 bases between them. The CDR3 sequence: CSVENGLDNEQFF. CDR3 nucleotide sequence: TGCAGCGTTGAAAATGGTCTGGACAATGAGCAGTTCTTC.

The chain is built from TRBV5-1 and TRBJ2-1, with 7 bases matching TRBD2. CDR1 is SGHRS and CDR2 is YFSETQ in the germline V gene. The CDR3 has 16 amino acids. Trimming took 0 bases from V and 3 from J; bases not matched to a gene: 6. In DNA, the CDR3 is TGCGCCAGCAGCTTGGCACCGGGAGGAGGCTACAATGAGCAGTTCTTC. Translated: CASSLAPGGGYNEQFF.

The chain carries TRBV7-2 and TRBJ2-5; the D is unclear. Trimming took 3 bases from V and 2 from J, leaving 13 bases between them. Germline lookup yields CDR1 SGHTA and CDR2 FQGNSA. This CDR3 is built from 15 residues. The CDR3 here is CASSFAWGAQETQYF. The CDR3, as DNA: TGTGCCAGCAGCTTCGCCTGGGGTGCACAAGAGACCCAGTACTTC.

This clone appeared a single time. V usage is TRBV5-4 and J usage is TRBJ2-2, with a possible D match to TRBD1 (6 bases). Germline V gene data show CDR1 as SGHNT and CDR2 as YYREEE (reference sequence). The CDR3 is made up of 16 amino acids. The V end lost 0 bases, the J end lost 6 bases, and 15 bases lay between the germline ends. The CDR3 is CASSLATGIVSGELFF. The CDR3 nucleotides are TGTGCCAGCAGCTTGGCCACAGGGATAGTTTCCGGGGAGCTGTTTTTT.

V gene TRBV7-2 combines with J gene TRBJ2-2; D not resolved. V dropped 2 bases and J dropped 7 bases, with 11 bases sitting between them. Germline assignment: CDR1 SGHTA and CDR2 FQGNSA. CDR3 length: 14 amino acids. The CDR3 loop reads CASSLSQSYGELFF. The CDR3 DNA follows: TGTGCCAGCAGCTTAAGTCAGTCGTACGGGGAGCTGTTTTTT.

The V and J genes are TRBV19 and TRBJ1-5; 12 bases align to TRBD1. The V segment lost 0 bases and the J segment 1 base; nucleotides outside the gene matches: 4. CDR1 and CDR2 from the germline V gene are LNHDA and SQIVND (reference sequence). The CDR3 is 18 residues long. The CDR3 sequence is CASSIDRDRGLSNQPQHF. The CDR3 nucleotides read TGTGCCAGTAGTATAGATCGGGACAGGGGGCTGAGCAATCAGCCCCAGCATTTT.

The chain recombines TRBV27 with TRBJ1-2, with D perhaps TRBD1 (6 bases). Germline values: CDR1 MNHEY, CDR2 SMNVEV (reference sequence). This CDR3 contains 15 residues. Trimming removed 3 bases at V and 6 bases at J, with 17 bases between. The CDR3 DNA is TGTGCCAGCAGTTTTTGGGGGGCAGACTATGATGGCTACACCTTC. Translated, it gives CASSFWGADYDGYTF.

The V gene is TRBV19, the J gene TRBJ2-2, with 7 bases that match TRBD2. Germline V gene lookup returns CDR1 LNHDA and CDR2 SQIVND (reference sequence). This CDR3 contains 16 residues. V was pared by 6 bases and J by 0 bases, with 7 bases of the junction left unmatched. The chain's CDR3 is CASSATSASNTGELFF. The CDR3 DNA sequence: TGTGCCAGTAGCGCCACTAGCGCATCGAACACCGGGGAGCTGTTTTTT.

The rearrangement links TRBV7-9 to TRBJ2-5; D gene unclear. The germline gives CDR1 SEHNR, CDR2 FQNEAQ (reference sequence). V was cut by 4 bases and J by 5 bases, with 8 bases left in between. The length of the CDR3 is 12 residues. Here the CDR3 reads CASSSSGETQYF. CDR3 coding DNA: TGTGCCAGCAGCTCCAGTGGGGAGACCCAGTACTTC.

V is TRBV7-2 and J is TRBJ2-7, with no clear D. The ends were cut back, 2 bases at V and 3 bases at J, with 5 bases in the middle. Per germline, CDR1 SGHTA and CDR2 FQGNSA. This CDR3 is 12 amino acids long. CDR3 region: CASSLPDYEQYF. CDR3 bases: TGTGCCAGCAGCTTACCGGACTACGAGCAGTACTTC.

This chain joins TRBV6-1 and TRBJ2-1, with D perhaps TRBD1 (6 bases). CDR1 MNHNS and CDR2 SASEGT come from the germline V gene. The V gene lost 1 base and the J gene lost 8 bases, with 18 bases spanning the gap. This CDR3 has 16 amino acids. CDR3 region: CASSEGTDSSGYEQFF. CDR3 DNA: TGTGCCAGCAGTGAAGGGACAGACTCGTCGGGGTATGAGCAGTTCTTC.

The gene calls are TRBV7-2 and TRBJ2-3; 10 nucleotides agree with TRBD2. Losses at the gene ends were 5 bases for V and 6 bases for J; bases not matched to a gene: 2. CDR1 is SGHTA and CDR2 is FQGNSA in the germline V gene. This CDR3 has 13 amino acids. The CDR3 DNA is TGTGCCAGCAGCCCTAGCGGGAGCGATACGCAGTATTTT. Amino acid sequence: CASSPSGSDTQYF.

CDR3 protein: CAISDPNRGSEQYF. For the CDR3, the DNA is TGTGCCATCAGTGATCCTAACAGGGGAAGCGAGCAGTACTTC. The chain couples TRBV10-3 to TRBJ2-7; 7 positions agree with TRBD1. Germline V gives CDR1 ENHRY, CDR2 SYGVKD. Trimming removed 3 bases from V and 6 bases from J; junction bases left unmatched: 8. The length of the CDR3 is 14 residues.

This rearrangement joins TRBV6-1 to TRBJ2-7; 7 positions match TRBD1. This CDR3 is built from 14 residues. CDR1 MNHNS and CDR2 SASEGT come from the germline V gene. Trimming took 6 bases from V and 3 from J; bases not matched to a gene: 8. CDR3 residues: CASSFDRESYEQYF. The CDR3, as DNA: TGTGCCAGCAGCTTCGACAGGGAGAGCTACGAGCAGTACTTC.

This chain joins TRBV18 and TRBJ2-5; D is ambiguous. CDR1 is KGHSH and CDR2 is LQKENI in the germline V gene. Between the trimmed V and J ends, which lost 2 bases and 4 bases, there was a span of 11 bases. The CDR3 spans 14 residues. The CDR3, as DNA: TGTGCCAGCTCACCATCGATTACTGGAGAGACCCAGTACTTC. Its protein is CASSPSITGETQYF.